Listed below are T cell receptor beta chains from one sample, sequenced in a study of blood T cells in healthy people across ages. TCRdb used MiXCR to reprocess the 5' RACE reads, holding one entry per CDR3 protein. The repertoire holds around 1.7 million distinct CDR3 sequences, with 28% as singletons. The specimen sequenced was blood. The receptors derive from a woman aged 25 to 39 in good health. Each CDR3 is given with its conserved first and last residue. The D gene is left open where the match is weak. A clone size is listed for some rows: how often the clone was seen (once, few, many), or a class if it is expanded.

size	length	D	V	J	DNA	CDR3
many	11	.	TRBV20-1	TRBJ2-5	TGCAGTGCTAGAGGGAAAGAGACCCAGTACTTC	CSARGKETQYF
.	16	TRBD2	TRBV20-1	TRBJ2-5	TGCAGTGCTAGAGATCGGACTAGCGGGGGGCAAGAGACCCAGTACTTC	CSARDRTSGGQETQYF
few	13	.	TRBV30	TRBJ2-5	TGTGCCTGGACCCAGCCCGGGAGAGAGACCCAGTACTTC	CAWTQPGRETQYF
.	13	.	TRBV27	TRBJ2-5	TGTGCCAGCAGTCGACAGGGACTCAAGACCCAGTACTTC	CASSRQGLKTQYF
.	12	.	TRBV20-1	TRBJ1-2	TGCAGTGCTAGAAGGGCTTTCTATGACTACACCTTC	CSARRAFYDYTF
few	18	TRBD1	TRBV11-2	TRBJ1-1	TGTGCCAGCAGCCAAATCGGACAGGGAAAAATGAAGAACACTGAAGCTTTCTTT	CASSQIGQGKMKNTEAFF
.	14	TRBD2	TRBV13	TRBJ2-1	TGTGCCAGCAGCATACTAGCGGGACCCAATGAGCAGTTCTTC	CASSILAGPNEQFF
many	13	.	TRBV12-3/TRBV12-4	TRBJ1-2	TGTGCCAGCAGTCCTGTGGGCGTCTATGGCTACACCTTC	CASSPVGVYGYTF
few	13	.	TRBV7-9	TRBJ2-1	TGTGCCAGCAGCCCCGCGAGTTCCCATGAGCAGTTCTTC	CASSPASSHEQFF
.	16	.	TRBV9	TRBJ1-3	TGTGCCAGCAGCCGACATCAGGGGTCTTCTGGAAACACCATATATTTT	CASSRHQGSSGNTIYF
few	14	.	TRBV30	TRBJ1-5	TGTGCCTGGGGTGGTGGGGGGGCCGTTCAGCCCCAGCATTTT	CAWGGGGAVQPQHF
.	15	TRBD1	TRBV2	TRBJ1-2	TGTGCCAGCAGCGAAGAGGCAGGGGGCTTCTATGGCTACACCTTC	CASSEEAGGFYGYTF
few	10	.	TRBV28	TRBJ1-5	TGTGCCAGCAGTTGGGCGCCCCAGCATTTT	CASSWAPQHF
.	18	.	TRBV7-9	TRBJ1-4	TGTGCCAGCAGCTTGGGGACGGTCCATCCCCCAACTAATGAAAAACTGTTTTTT	CASSLGTVHPPTNEKLFF
few	16	TRBD1	TRBV4-1	TRBJ1-5	TGCGCCAGCAGCCAAGGCAGAGGACAGGGGTTTCAGCCCCAGCATTTT	CASSQGRGQGFQPQHF
.	16	TRBD2	TRBV28	TRBJ2-3	TGTGCCAGCAGTTCAGCTAGCGGGGTCGACACAGATACGCAGTATTTT	CASSSASGVDTDTQYF
few	12	.	TRBV15	TRBJ1-5	TGTGCCACCAGCAGAGATGGTCAGCCCCAGCATTTT	CATSRDGQPQHF
many	14	TRBD2	TRBV7-2	TRBJ2-7	TGTGCCAGCAGATCCTCTAGCGGGAGCTACGAGCAGTACTTC	CASRSSSGSYEQYF
few	16	TRBD2	TRBV5-6	TRBJ2-1	TGTGCCAGCAGCGCCCTCGGGCTAGCGGGGGCGGAGGAGCAGTTCTTC	CASSALGLAGAEEQFF
many	15	.	TRBV7-9	TRBJ2-1	TGTGCCAGCAAGGGGGTCGGGGGATCATCCAATGAGCAGTTCTTC	CASKGVGGSSNEQFF
few	15	.	TRBV9	TRBJ2-5	TGTGCCAGCAGCCCCCGGGGGTCGGGACAAGAGACCCAGTACTTC	CASSPRGSGQETQYF
many	14	.	TRBV5-1	TRBJ2-3	TGTGCCAGCAGTTTAAGGGGGGATACAGATACGCAGTATTTT	CASSLRGDTDTQYF
.	13	.	TRBV20-1	TRBJ2-3	TGCAGTGCTATACAGGCAGCCACAGATACGCAGTATTTT	CSAIQAATDTQYF
.	14	.	TRBV6-1	TRBJ2-5	TGTGCCAGCAGTGAATCAGGTGGTCCGGGGACCCAGTACTTC	CASSESGGPGTQYF
.	14	.	TRBV19	TRBJ1-3	TGTGCCAGTAGTCCGCGGACGGCTGGAAACACCATATATTTT	CASSPRTAGNTIYF
.	14	.	TRBV7-6	TRBJ1-5	TGTGCCAGCAGCTTAGTCGGGGCAGCACAGCCCCAGCATTTT	CASSLVGAAQPQHF
.	13	.	TRBV5-1	TRBJ1-1	TGCGCCAGCAGCCATTCGCGGCCCCGGGGAGCTTTCTTT	CASSHSRPRGAFF
.	13	.	TRBV4-1	TRBJ1-1	TGCGCCAGCAGCGCCTACAGGGACACTGAAGCTTTCTTT	CASSAYRDTEAFF
.	12	TRBD1	TRBV29-1	TRBJ1-2	TGCAGCGGGGGAGGACAGGATTATGGCTACACCTTC	CSGGGQDYGYTF
.	14	.	TRBV3-1	TRBJ1-1	TGTGCCAGCAGCCAGTGGGACCGGAACACTGAAGCTTTCTTT	CASSQWDRNTEAFF
few	14	.	TRBV27	TRBJ2-7	TGTGCCAGCAGTTTCCACAGGGACACCTACGAGCAGTACTTC	CASSFHRDTYEQYF
many	14	.	TRBV21-1	TRBJ1-2	TGTGCCACCGTCTCCCCCCCGGAACCCTACGGCTACACCTTC	CATVSPPEPYGYTF
.	14	.	TRBV12-3/TRBV12-4	TRBJ2-1	TGTGCCAGCAGGTTTGAGACCCACAACAATGAGCAGTTCTTC	CASRFETHNNEQFF
.	18	.	TRBV4-1	TRBJ1-6	TGCGCCAGCAGCCCACGCACAATTGGGAGCTCCTATAATTCACCCCTCCACTTT	CASSPRTIGSSYNSPLHF
.	14	.	TRBV20-1	TRBJ1-2	TGCAGTGCCCCGAGGCCGGGATGGATCGATGGCTACACCTTC	CSAPRPGWIDGYTF
.	13	.	TRBV18	TRBJ2-3	TGTGCCAGCTTCCAATCAGGGGCAGATACGCAGTATTTT	CASFQSGADTQYF
many	12	.	TRBV5-1	TRBJ2-7	TGCGCCAGCAGCATGGGCTCCTACGAGCAGTACTTC	CASSMGSYEQYF
.	17	.	TRBV7-2	TRBJ1-2	TGTGCCAGCAGCTCCGGGGCAGGAACGGTCGGTTACTATGGCTACACCTTC	CASSSGAGTVGYYGYTF
few	13	TRBD2	TRBV29-1	TRBJ2-3	TGCAGCGCCGATGGGACTAGCGGCAATACGCAGTATTTT	CSADGTSGNTQYF
few	14	.	TRBV27	TRBJ2-7	TGTGCCAGCAGGCAGGGGACCTCCTACAATGAGCAGTACTTC	CASRQGTSYNEQYF
.	14	.	TRBV9	TRBJ2-3	TGTGCCAGCAGCGTCCCCGGGGGAGCAGATACGCAGTATTTT	CASSVPGGADTQYF
many	14	TRBD2	TRBV20-1	TRBJ2-3	TGCAGTGCTAATCTAGCGGGAGTAACAGATACGCAGTATTTT	CSANLAGVTDTQYF
.	13	.	TRBV20-1	TRBJ2-5	TGCAGTGCTGCCGGGTCGTACCAAGAGACCCAGTACTTC	CSAAGSYQETQYF
few	12	.	TRBV20-1	TRBJ1-5	TGCAGTGCTAGAGACATAAATCAGCCCCAGCATTTT	CSARDINQPQHF
.	13	.	TRBV7-3	TRBJ2-7	TGTGCCAGCAGCTTAAACCCCCGGGGGGAGCAGTACTTC	CASSLNPRGEQYF
.	15	.	TRBV11-3	TRBJ2-2	TGTGCCAGCAGCCGCGGCCCGTTAGGCACCGGGGAGCTGTTTTTT	CASSRGPLGTGELFF
.	15	.	TRBV28	TRBJ1-5	TGTGCCAGCAGTTTGTCAGATGGGCGCAATCAGCCCCAGCATTTT	CASSLSDGRNQPQHF
.	14	.	TRBV21-1	TRBJ2-7	TGTGCCAGCAGCCACCAGTGCCGGGTTCACGAGCAGTACTTC	CASSHQCRVHEQYF
.	15	TRBD1	TRBV10-2	TRBJ2-6	TGCGCCAGCCGGGACAGGGCTTCCGGGGCCAACGTCCGGACTTTC	CASRDRASGANVRTF
.	18	.	TRBV5-3	TRBJ2-3	TGTGCCAGAAGCTGTAATTCCGGGAGAAGGGAAAACGCAGATACGCAGTATTTT	CARSCNSGRRENADTQYF
.	15	.	TRBV3-1	TRBJ2-1	TGTGCCAGCAGCCAAGGGGGGAGAATCTACAATGAGCAGTTCTTC	CASSQGGRIYNEQFF
many	13	.	TRBV20-1	TRBJ1-6	TGCAGTGCTCGGACGGGGAGTAATTCACCCCTCCACTTT	CSARTGSNSPLHF
many	13	.	TRBV10-3	TRBJ2-3	TGTGCCATCAGTGATCGAACTAGCAGTACGCAGTATTTT	CAISDRTSSTQYF
many	15	TRBD1	TRBV15	TRBJ2-7	TGTGCCACCAGCAGAGGGGACAGGCCTAATCGGGAGCAGTACTTC	CATSRGDRPNREQYF
many	15	.	TRBV6-5	TRBJ2-7	TGTGCCAGCAGTTACTCGAGGGGGAGGGGGGGAGAGCAGTACTTC	CASSYSRGRGGEQYF
.	14	.	TRBV25-1	TRBJ2-5	TGTGCCAGCAGTGAATTTGGAGTGGGAGAGACCCAGTACTTC	CASSEFGVGETQYF